This passage covers 9 T cell receptor gamma chains from one sample sequenced in a study of gamma delta lymphoproliferative disorders and STAT genes. The receptor sequences were amplified from genomic DNA of peripheral blood mononuclear cells. TCRdb called clones from the multiplex PCR reads again using CATT. Of 4,500 to 5,000 gamma-chain clones listed, approximately 7.9% are singletons. The sequenced material came from blood. The origin of the receptors is a human donor in good health.

By share, this clone counts as medium-sized. The V gene is TRGV10, the J gene TRGJP1. Matching the DNA to germline supplied the J gene, which TCRdb does not give. TRGV10 qualifies as an ORF whose function is uncertain. The V gene end was trimmed by 6 bases and the J gene end by 1 base; junction bases not matched to a gene: 0. The CDR3 is made up of 13 amino acids. CDR3 amino acids: CAAWCTTGWFKIF. The CDR3 coding sequence is TGTGCTGCGTGGTGTACCACTGGTTGGTTCAAGATATTT.

Judged by abundance, this clone is medium-sized. The chain links TRGV9 to TRGJ1 or TRGJ2. No J gene is reported in TCRdb; it was inferred here by comparing the DNA with germline. This CDR3 has 13 amino acids. V lost 3 bases and J lost 10; bases outside the gene matches: 12. The germline V gene encodes CDR1 GITISATS and CDR2 ISYDGTV (reference sequence). CDR3 sequence: CALWETPHGKKLF. The CDR3 coding sequence is TGTGCCTTGTGGGAGACCCCCCACGGGAAGAAACTCTTT.

This clone was seen many times. The J gene is TRGJ1 or TRGJ2, the V gene TRGV8. Assignment of the J gene here rests on matching the DNA to germline, because TCRdb gives none. Losses at the gene ends were 9 bases for V and 6 bases for J; bases not matched to a gene: 11. Germline CDR1 and CDR2: VENAVY and YDSYNSRV. The CDR3 runs to 12 residues. The DNA for the CDR3 is TGTGCCACCCCGGCCGGCCCTTATAAGAAACTCTTT. Protein product: CATPAGPYKKLF.

This clone qualifies as medium-sized (0.01 to 0.1%). J is TRGJ1 or TRGJ2 and V is TRGV8. TCRdb gives no J gene; it was assigned here by matching the DNA to germline. Germline CDR1 VENAVY, CDR2 YDSYNSRV. The CDR3 has 12 amino acids. Losses at the gene ends were 0 bases for V and 10 bases for J; bases not matched to a gene: 6. The CDR3 is CATWDRRGKKLF. The CDR3 bases are TGTGCCACCTGGGATAGGCGTGGGAAGAAACTCTTT.

This clone counts as medium-sized. The chain recombines TRGV10 with TRGJ1 or TRGJ2. Since TCRdb gives no J gene, matching the DNA to germline was used here to assign it. TRGV10 is filed as an ORF, its function uncertain. There are 11 residues in the CDR3. The V gene end was trimmed by 8 bases and the J gene end by 7 bases; junction bases not matched to a gene: 6. The CDR3 protein is CAAWGAYKKLF. In DNA form, the CDR3 reads TGTGCTGCGTGGGGGGCATATAAGAAACTCTTT.

By frequency in the sample, this clone is medium-sized. The chain is built from TRGV2 and TRGJP2. In the absence of a J gene in TCRdb, the DNA was matched to germline to assign it here. The germline V gene encodes CDR1 EGSNGY and CDR2 YDSYNSKV. Trimming at V came to 0 bases and at J to 4 bases, leaving 11 bases not matched to a gene. This CDR3 has 17 amino acids. CDR3 DNA: TGTGCCACCTGGGACGGGCTTCCCTCGGTTAGTGATTGGATCAAGACGTTT. It specifies CATWDGLPSVSDWIKTF.

By share, this clone counts as medium-sized. This chain links TRGV10 with TRGJ1 or TRGJ2. The J gene was not available in TCRdb and was assigned here by matching the DNA to germline segments. TRGV10 is filed as an ORF, its function uncertain. This CDR3 has 11 amino acids. V shed 8 bases, J shed 8 bases, and the junction held 7 bases outside the gene matches. CDR3 amino acids: CAAWPSNKKLF. As DNA, the CDR3 is TGTGCTGCGTGGCCGTCAAATAAGAAACTCTTT.

By sample share, this clone is large. This sequence joins TRGV10 and TRGJP1. The J gene, missing from TCRdb, was assigned here through DNA to germline matching. TRGV10 is an open reading frame whose function is uncertain. CDR3 length: 13 residues. V trimming: 8 bases; J trimming: 1 base; junction bases outside the gene matches: 2. The DNA for the CDR3 is TGTGCTGCGTGGGTTACCACTGGTTGGTTCAAGATATTT. Protein product: CAAWVTTGWFKIF.

By frequency in the sample, this clone is medium-sized (0.01 to 0.1%). This chain links TRGV10 with TRGJ1 or TRGJ2. As TCRdb names no J gene, one was assigned here on the basis of a DNA match to germline. TRGV10 is known as an ORF, though its function is uncertain. The V and J ends lost 8 bases and 10 bases, in that order; junction bases with no gene match: 6. The CDR3 covers 10 residues. CDR3 in DNA: TGTGCTGCGTGGGATTTCAAGAAACTCTTT. Translating gives CAAWDFKKLF.